This T cell receptor beta chain was identified during a study of OX40 agonist ivuxolimab in advanced cancers. Libraries were prepared by immunoSEQ multiplex PCR; TCRdb keeps only in-frame clonotypes and omits some of them. The sample contains 25,000 to 30,000 clones, approximately 86% of which appear only once. Trimming removed 4 bases from V and 7 bases from J; junction bases left unmatched: 4. Germline V gene sequence: CDR1 MNHEY, CDR2 SMNVEV (reference sequence). The CDR3 has 14 residues. The clonotype was recovered from an adult with an advanced solid tumor such as melanoma, head and neck, liver or kidney cancer. This sample comprised CD4+ or CD8+ T cells sorted from blood, obtained in a trial of the OX40 agonist ivuxolimab. The rearrangement links TRBV27 to TRBJ1-4; 9 positions agree with TRBD1. Here the CDR3 DNA reads TGTGCCAGCAGTTATGGGACAGGGATTGAAAAACTGTTTTTT. Protein product: CASSYGTGIEKLFF.